This T cell receptor (beta chain) originates from a study of T cells in Graves' hyperthyroidism and ophthalmopathy. Study findings and constraints: Onset of ophthalmopathy came a median approximately 6.9 months after the model predicted it. Researchers report that a 13 V-J model separated ophthalmopathy from stable hyperthyroidism.

Researchers amplified the TCR beta CDR3 regions from RNA transcripts. First-round RT-PCR targeting the TCR CDR3 was performed with the HTBI primer set. TCRdb reanalysed the multiplex PCR reads using MiXCR and keeps one entry per CDR3 protein. The data contain hundreds of thousands of distinct CDR3 sequences, 20% to 25% of them singletons. Comment on this clonotype: Antigen unknown.

Trimming cost V 4 bases and J 1 base; bases outside gene matches: 3. The CDR3 loop spans 15 amino acids. The germline CDR1 and CDR2 sequences are MRHNA and SNTAGT. Isolation of PBMCs was performed on roughly 9 ml fresh peripheral blood. This clonotype was obtained from a man aged 25-45 years with Graves' ophthalmopathy. The chain couples TRBV6-4 to TRBJ1-1, with 10 bases lining up with TRBD1. Sequenced material: blood. CDR3 amino acids: CASSGTGGSNTEAFF. The CDR3 nucleotides read TGTGCCAGCAGTGGGACAGGGGGTTCGAACACTGAAGCTTTCTTT.